This T cell receptor beta chain was profiled in a study of PD-L1 blockade in urothelial cancer. Each PCR contained spiked-in synthetic TCR analog templates. This table comes from immunoSEQ multiplex PCR, and its TCRdb copy is limited to in-frame clones, with some not included. The table includes about 100,000 clones, about 91% detected once. This TCR was recovered from a woman older than 75 with urothelial cancer. Here the sequenced sample was PBMCs, taken around atezolizumab (anti-PD-L1) treatment.

In nucleotides, the CDR3 is TGTGCCAGCTCTTCTAGCGCTCTTGAAAAACTGTTTTTT. Translated, it gives CASSSSALEKLFF. The rearrangement uses TRBV18 and TRBJ1-4; D is ambiguous. The CDR3 sequence is 13 residues long. The V end lost 6 bases, the J end lost 7 bases, and 12 bases lay between the germline ends. Germline V gene lookup returns CDR1 KGHSH and CDR2 LQKENI.